These T cell receptor beta chains were read from a single sample in a study of T cell repertoires in cytomegalovirus infection. For these TCRs, the target antigens are not known. Via MiXCR, TCRdb re-called the reads, giving one row per CDR3 protein. The repertoire includes approximately 990,000 distinct CDR3 sequences, more than 25% of them detected once, and more than 13% sits in the top ten. The sequenced sample was cultured CD8+ T cells from PBMCs, obtained from culture after CMV antigen stimulation. The receptors shown here come from a human donor in good health (CMV status not recorded). Some clones in this sample may be carry-over from other donors' samples. CDR3s include the opening cysteine and the closing phenylalanine or tryptophan. The D gene is left open where the match is weak. Part of the rows lack a size; the others show once, few, many or a class for expanded clones.

j_call | v_call | d_call | clone_size | cdr3_nt | cdr3_aa
TRBJ2-1 | TRBV7-6 | . | . | TGTGCCAGCAGCTTTATGAGGGTTCAAGACAATGAGCAGTTCTTC | CASSFMRVQDNEQFF
TRBJ2-1 | TRBV7-6 | TRBD2 | few | TGTGCCAGCAGCGAGGGGGCTAGCGGGGGCCCATACAATGAGCAGTTCTTC | CASSEGASGGPYNEQFF
TRBJ2-1 | TRBV29-1 | TRBD1 | few | TGCAGCGTCCACAGGGGAGATTACAATGAGCAGTTCTTC | CSVHRGDYNEQFF
TRBJ2-3 | TRBV3-1 | TRBD2 | few | TGTGCCAGCAGGCCTCGGGCTAGCGGGGGGGGCACGGAAGATACGCAGTATTTT | CASRPRASGGGTEDTQYF
TRBJ2-6 | TRBV6-6 | TRBD1 | few | TGTGCCAGCAGACCGCGACAGGGGGATAGCTCTGGGGCCAACGTCCTGACTTTC | CASRPRQGDSSGANVLTF
TRBJ1-5 | TRBV6-6 | . | once | TGTGCCAACACACACCCGGACAAGTGGGCAAATCAGCCCCAGCATTTT | CANTHPDKWANQPQHF
TRBJ2-1 | TRBV11-3 | TRBD1 | . | TGTGCCAGCAGCTTAGGCCTCGGGACAGCCTACAATGAGCAGTTCTTC | CASSLGLGTAYNEQFF
TRBJ2-1 | TRBV27 | TRBD2 | few | TGTGCCAGCATTCCTAGCGGGGGGGCCGGGAATGAGCAGTTCTTC | CASIPSGGAGNEQFF
TRBJ2-3 | TRBV10-3 | . | . | TGTGCCATCAGTGAGGTCCTAGGGCCGGCGGATACGCAGTATTTT | CAISEVLGPADTQYF
TRBJ2-5 | TRBV7-6 | . | few | TGTGCTAGCAGGCAATACAGAGGAGAGACCCAGTACTTC | CASRQYRGETQYF
TRBJ2-2 | TRBV12-5 | TRBD2 | few | TGTGCTAGTAGAGGGTTTTCGGCAGCGGGGGGAAGAAACACCGGGGAGCTGTTTTTT | CASRGFSAAGGRNTGELFF
TRBJ2-7 | TRBV7-9 | TRBD2 | many | TGTGCCAGCAGCCCCGGGGGGGACGAGCAGTACTTC | CASSPGGDEQYF
TRBJ2-1 | TRBV12-5 | . | . | TGTGCTAGTGGTTTGGTACGGGGGAAGCAGTTCTTC | CASGLVRGKQFF
TRBJ1-2 | TRBV6-2/TRBV6-3 | . | few | TGTGCCAGCAGTGACCCAGGCGGGGCAGACGGCTACACCTTC | CASSDPGGADGYTF
TRBJ2-1 | TRBV12-5 | TRBD1 | few | TGTGCTAGTGGTTTGGATTTACCGGGACAGGTATACAATGAGCAGTTCTTC | CASGLDLPGQVYNEQFF
TRBJ2-5 | TRBV7-9 | . | . | TGTGCCAGCAGCCTGGACAGACTCGTGGACCAGTACTTC | CASSLDRLVDQYF
TRBJ2-1 | TRBV4-1 | TRBD1 | . | TGCGCCAGCAGCCATGCACAGGGGCCGAGCTCCTACAATGAGCAGTTCTTC | CASSHAQGPSSYNEQFF
TRBJ1-1 | TRBV5-6 | TRBD1 | . | TGTGCCAGCAGCCTTCCGGACAGGGGGCAATTAGAAGCTTTCTTT | CASSLPDRGQLEAFF
TRBJ2-5 | TRBV4-1 | . | . | TGCGCCAGCAGCCAAGATGCGGGCTCTGAGACCCAGTACTTC | CASSQDAGSETQYF
TRBJ2-3 | TRBV28 | TRBD1 | . | TGTGCCAGCAGTGTCCAGGGGGCGGACACAGATACGCAGTATTTT | CASSVQGADTDTQYF
TRBJ2-1 | TRBV10-2 | TRBD1 | few | TGCGCCAGCAGTGATAAGAACAGGGGGCTAAAGGCCTACAATGAGCAGTTCTTC | CASSDKNRGLKAYNEQFF
TRBJ1-2 | TRBV6-2/TRBV6-3 | . | few | TGTGCCAGCTTCCACCCAGGGGAGGGTGGCTACACCTTC | CASFHPGEGGYTF
TRBJ2-7 | TRBV7-8 | . | . | TGTGCCAGCAGCTCCGGGACGGACCCCTACGAGCAGTACTTC | CASSSGTDPYEQYF
TRBJ1-2 | TRBV6-2/TRBV6-3 | . | few | TGTGCCAGCAGTTACTCGGGAAGCAGAGCTAACTATGGCTACACCTTC | CASSYSGSRANYGYTF
TRBJ2-3 | TRBV7-6 | . | . | TGTGCCAGCAGCGTAGGAGGGAGTCTCACAGATACGCAGTATTTT | CASSVGGSLTDTQYF
TRBJ1-1 | TRBV19 | . | . | TGTGCCAGTATGGGCGGGGGTACTGAAGCTTTCTTT | CASMGGGTEAFF
TRBJ2-5 | TRBV20-1 | TRBD1 | . | TGCAGTGCTAGAGATAAAGCAGGGGGCGAAGAGACCCAGTACTTC | CSARDKAGGEETQYF
TRBJ1-4 | TRBV7-9 | . | many | TGTGCCAGCAGCTTAGACCCCGAAAAACTGTTTTTT | CASSLDPEKLFF
TRBJ2-7 | TRBV14 | . | . | TGTGCCAGCAGCCATACGGGGAACGAGCAGTACTTC | CASSHTGNEQYF
TRBJ2-7 | TRBV23-1 | . | . | TGCGCCAGCAGACCCGACAGGGAGGTGTCGTACGAGCAGTACTTC | CASRPDREVSYEQYF
TRBJ2-3 | TRBV5-4 | . | . | TGTGCCAGCAGCGAGGGGGGCGCGCAGTATTTT | CASSEGGAQYF
TRBJ2-5 | TRBV28 | TRBD2 | many | TGTGCCAGCAGTTTGCTAGCGGGGGGGCTTTTAGAGACCCAGTACTTC | CASSLLAGGLLETQYF
TRBJ2-6 | TRBV20-1 | TRBD1 | . | TGCAGTGCTAGAGGGGGACAGGGGGGTACTGGGGCCAACGTCCTGACTTTC | CSARGGQGGTGANVLTF
TRBJ1-2 | TRBV7-2 | TRBD1 | . | TGTGCCAGCACCCCTGGGGGTTACAGGGGGCTTTCCTATGGCTACACCTTC | CASTPGGYRGLSYGYTF
TRBJ2-3 | TRBV7-2 | TRBD2 | many | TGTGCCAGCAGCCCAGTCCTTAAGCGGGGGGGCGTAACAGATACGCAGTATTTT | CASSPVLKRGGVTDTQYF
TRBJ1-2 | TRBV6-5 | . | few | TGTGCCAGCAGTTACTCGACGGGGGCAGTTGGCTACACCTTC | CASSYSTGAVGYTF
TRBJ2-7 | TRBV19 | . | . | TGTGCCACCTCCGCGGGACCATACTACGAGCAGTACTTC | CATSAGPYYEQYF
TRBJ1-2 | TRBV9 | . | many | TGTGCCAGCAGCGTACGAAAGGACCCGATTGGGCCTAACTATGGCTACACCTTC | CASSVRKDPIGPNYGYTF
TRBJ1-2 | TRBV6-5 | TRBD1 | . | TGTGCCAGCAGTGAACAGGGGGCAACAACCTTCTATGGCTACACCTTC | CASSEQGATTFYGYTF
TRBJ1-1 | TRBV27 | . | few | TGTGCCAGCAGTCCAGGGGCCACGAACACTGAAGCTTTCTTT | CASSPGATNTEAFF
TRBJ1-1 | TRBV12-3/TRBV12-4 | . | . | TGTGCCAGCCGGGGGACGGAGAACACTGAAGCTTTCTTT | CASRGTENTEAFF
TRBJ2-5 | TRBV14 | TRBD1 | many | TGTGCCAGCAGCCAAGATGCGGGACAGGGCAAGACCCAGTACTTC | CASSQDAGQGKTQYF
TRBJ2-7 | TRBV7-8 | TRBD2 | few | TGTGCCAGCAGCTTACCCGCTAGCGGGGGGGCCAACGAGCAGTACTTC | CASSLPASGGANEQYF
TRBJ1-6 | TRBV7-8 | . | few | TGTGCCAGCAGCTCGTATGGGACATTAGATTCACCCCTCCACTTT | CASSSYGTLDSPLHF
TRBJ1-4 | TRBV7-8 | . | many | TGTGCCAGCAGCCCAGATTGGGATCTAGGTGCAACTAATGAAAAACTGTTTTTT | CASSPDWDLGATNEKLFF
TRBJ2-7 | TRBV7-8 | TRBD1 | . | TGTGCCAGCAGCACCCCGACAGGGGACGAGCAGTACTTC | CASSTPTGDEQYF
TRBJ2-6 | TRBV7-8 | . | few | TGTGCCAGCAGCTTATTAGGGGTCGAACCTGGGGCCAACGTCCTGACTTTC | CASSLLGVEPGANVLTF